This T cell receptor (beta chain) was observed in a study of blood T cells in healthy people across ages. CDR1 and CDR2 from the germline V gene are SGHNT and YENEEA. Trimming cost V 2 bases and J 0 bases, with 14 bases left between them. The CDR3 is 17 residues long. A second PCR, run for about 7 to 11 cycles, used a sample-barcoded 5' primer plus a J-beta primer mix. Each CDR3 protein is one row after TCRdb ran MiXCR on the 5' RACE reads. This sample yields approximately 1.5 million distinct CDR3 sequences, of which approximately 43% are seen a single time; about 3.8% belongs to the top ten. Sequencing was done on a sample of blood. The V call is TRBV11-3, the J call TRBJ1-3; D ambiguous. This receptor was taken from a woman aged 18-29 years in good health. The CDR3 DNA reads TGTGCCAGCAGCTTACCCGCGGCAGGAATCTCTGGAAACACCATATATTTT. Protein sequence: CASSLPAAGISGNTIYF.